A single sample gave rise to the 31 T cell receptor beta chains below, sequenced in a study of cytomegalovirus exposure and HLA in healthy donors. The method was immunoSEQ multiplex PCR; TCRdb's version includes in-frame clones alone and lacks a portion of them. The sample lists more than 95,000 clones, approximately 88% seen once, with more than 1.5% in the top ten. The sequencing sample was made of PBMCs. The receptors derive from a man between 18 and 35 years old in good health and CMV-seronegative.

J is TRBJ1-1 and V is TRBV28; tentative D call: TRBD1 (5 bases). V was cut by 5 bases and J by 1 base, with 17 bases left in between. Germline V lookup: CDR1 MDHEN, CDR2 SYDVKM. The CDR3 totals 16 residues. CDR3 protein: CASSPSTAGWNTEAFF. The CDR3 region has the DNA TGTGCCAGCAGTCCGTCAACCGCAGGGTGGAACACTGAAGCTTTCTTT.

V usage is TRBV6-5 and J usage is TRBJ1-1; the D is unclear. CDR1 is MNHEY and CDR2 is SVGAGI in the germline V gene. The CDR3 extends over 13 amino acids. Trimming removed 2 bases at V and 1 base at J, with 5 bases between. In DNA form, the CDR3 reads TGTGCCAGCAGTTACAAGCGGAACACTGAAGCTTTCTTT. Its protein is CASSYKRNTEAFF.

The rearrangement joins TRBV6-4 to TRBJ2-2; unclear D gene. Trimming removed 6 bases from V and 0 bases from J, with 5 bases in between. Germline loops: CDR1 MRHNA, CDR2 SNTAGT. This CDR3 has 13 residues. The CDR3 is CASRGANTGELFF. The CDR3 DNA reads as TGTGCCAGCAGAGGAGCGAACACCGGGGAGCTGTTTTTT.

Here the CDR3 reads CASSLTPREQPQHF. CDR3 bases: TGTGCCAGCAGCTTGACCCCGCGGGAACAGCCCCAGCATTTT. The V call is TRBV5-5, the J call TRBJ1-5; D not certain. This CDR3 spans 14 amino acids. Trimming stripped 1 base from V and 7 bases from J, with 12 bases between. Germline assignment: CDR1 SGHKS and CDR2 YYEKEE (reference sequence).

The chain uses TRBV21-1 and TRBJ2-1; TRBD2 is the table's D call and was not checked against the DNA. TRBV21-1 is a pseudogene locus. The CDR3 length is 22 residues. CDR3 DNA: TGTGCCAGCAGCAGGACTGAAACCGATGCGAAACACCGAAACCCGAAAAACAATGAGCAGTTCTTC. Protein: CASSRTETDAKHRNPKNNEQFF.

Only a few counts were recorded for this clone. This chain links TRBV11-2 with TRBJ1-2; perhaps TRBD1 as D (5 bases). The germline V and J ends were trimmed by 7 bases and 4 bases, with 10 bases remaining between them. Germline V lookup: CDR1 SGHAT, CDR2 FQNNGV. This CDR3 comprises 12 residues. The CDR3 sequence is CASTRVGYGYTF. The CDR3 nucleotides read TGTGCCAGCACCAGGGTTGGCTATGGCTACACCTTC.

The V gene is TRBV5-4, the J gene TRBJ1-4; D remains ambiguous. The CDR3 consists of 14 residues. CDR1 is SGHNT and CDR2 is YYREEE in the germline V gene (reference sequence). V lost 6 bases to trimming and J lost 5 bases, with 14 bases between them. The CDR3 DNA follows: TGTGCCAGCACTCGCCGGGATGGGAATGAAAAACTGTTTTTT. It encodes CASTRRDGNEKLFF.

The V call is TRBV5-1, the J call TRBJ1-2; D unclear. From germline, CDR1 is SGHRS and CDR2 YFSETQ. V was clipped by 4 bases and J by 0 bases, with 16 bases between them. CDR3 length equals 16 residues. The CDR3 DNA sequence: TGCGCCAGCAGCCGCACTACTTTACGGGCTAACTATGGCTACACCTTC. Translation: CASSRTTLRANYGYTF.

V is TRBV9 and J is TRBJ2-1, with 7 bases aligning to TRBD2. The ends lost 0 bases at V and 3 bases at J; junction bases unmatched: 3. This CDR3 is built from 15 residues. Germline CDR1 and CDR2: SGDLS and YYNGEE. This CDR3 reads CASSVDGGYYNEQFF. The CDR3 nucleotides read TGTGCCAGCAGCGTAGACGGGGGGTACTACAATGAGCAGTTCTTC.

This chain joins TRBV28 and TRBJ2-2; 9 bases agree with TRBD2. The CDR3 runs 18 residues. The germline CDR1 and CDR2 sequences are MDHEN and SYDVKM. The V gene end was trimmed by 2 bases and the J gene end by 1 base; junction bases not matched to a gene: 8. CDR3 loop: CASSLARPSGENTGELFF. The CDR3 DNA follows: TGTGCCAGCAGTTTAGCGCGCCCTAGCGGGGAGAACACCGGGGAGCTGTTTTTT.

The chain recombines TRBV15 with TRBJ1-2; 8 bases map to TRBD1. Germline assignment: CDR1 LNHNV and CDR2 YYDKDF (reference sequence). V dropped 9 bases and J dropped 2; count of bases not matched to a gene: 17. The CDR3 extends over 17 amino acids. DNA of the CDR3: TGTGCCACGGAAACCGACAGGGGATCCCGCAAAAACTATGGCTACACCTTC. This encodes CATETDRGSRKNYGYTF.

The V and J genes are TRBV2 and TRBJ1-1; D remains unclear. The V gene lost 5 bases and the J gene lost 1 base, with 8 bases spanning the gap. The CDR3 consists of 13 residues. CDR1 is SNHLY and CDR2 is FYNNEI in the germline V gene. CDR3 nucleotide sequence: TGTGCCAGCAGTCTGAGAAGGAACACTGAAGCTTTCTTT. Its translation: CASSLRRNTEAFF.

This chain connects TRBV28 to TRBJ2-1; 7 bases line up with TRBD2. The CDR3 is made up of 17 amino acids. CDR1 is MDHEN, CDR2 SYDVKM, per germline. V lost 1 base to trimming and J lost 2 bases; unmatched junction nucleotides: 8. Here the CDR3 reads CASSLSGSGTTYNEQFF. The CDR3 DNA reads as TGTGCCAGCAGTTTATCTGGGAGCGGGACGACCTACAATGAGCAGTTCTTC. The whole variable domain, remainder taken from reference TRBV28 and TRBJ2-1, is DVKVTQSSRYLVKRTGEKVFLECVQDMDHENMFWYRQDPGLGLRLIYFSYDVKMKEKGDIPEGYSVSREKKERFSLILESASTNQTSMYLCASSLSGSGTTYNEQFFGPGTRLTVL.

J is TRBJ2-3 and V is TRBV5-1; D is uncertain. The CDR3 consists of 15 residues. Germline V gives CDR1 SGHRS, CDR2 YFSETQ. The ends were cut back, 4 bases at V and 0 bases at J, with 12 bases in the middle. CDR3 region: CASSQPESSTDTQYF. CDR3 nucleotides: TGCGCCAGCAGCCAACCAGAATCTAGCACAGATACGCAGTATTTT.

This clone was detected only once. The chain joins TRBV28 to TRBJ2-7; D might be TRBD2 (6 bases). The length of the CDR3 is 15 residues. Germline V gene lookup returns CDR1 MDHEN and CDR2 SYDVKM. The V gene lost 3 bases and the J gene lost 0 bases, with 12 bases spanning the gap. The DNA of the CDR3 is TGTGCCAGCAGTTTGGACCGGGAGCGCTCCTACGAGCAGTACTTC. This gives the protein CASSLDRERSYEQYF.

This clone was seen more than once but under ten times. V is TRBV7-8 and J is TRBJ2-7, with D possibly matching TRBD2 (6 bases). CDR3 length equals 14 residues. V lost 5 bases, J lost 0 bases, and 11 bases lay in between. Per the germline V gene, CDR1 is SGHVS and CDR2 is FQNEAQ. CDR3 protein: CASSPQTSSYEQYF. DNA of the CDR3: TGTGCCAGCAGCCCACAGACTAGCTCCTACGAGCAGTACTTC. Together with reference TRBV7-8 and TRBJ2-7, the CDR3 gives the full variable domain: GAGVSQSPRYKVAKRGQDVALRCDPISGHVSLFWYQQALGQGPEFLTYFQNEAQLDKSGLPSDRFFAERPEGSVSTLKIQRTQQEDSAVYLCASSPQTSSYEQYFGPGTRLTVT.

The gene calls are TRBV11-1 and TRBJ1-5; TRBD1 matches at 8 bases. V shed 6 bases and J 5 bases; nucleotides not matched to a gene: 15. Germline V gene data show CDR1 as SGHAT and CDR2 as FQDESV (reference sequence). This CDR3 region has 17 residues. Written as DNA, the CDR3 is TGTGCCAGCAGTTTAAAAAACAGGGGGAAGGGGTATCAGCCCCAGCATTTT. This codes for CASSLKNRGKGYQPQHF. Drawing the rest from reference TRBV11-1 and TRBJ1-5, the complete variable domain is EAEVAQSPRYKITEKSQAVAFWCDPISGHATLYWYRQILGQGPELLVQFQDESVVDDSQLPKDRFSAERLKGVDSTLKIQPAELGDSAMYLCASSLKNRGKGYQPQHFGDGTRLSIL.

As to this clone: The same CDR3 is also encoded by other DNA sequences in this sample. The gene calls are TRBV5-1 and TRBJ2-1; TRBD1 is a possible D gene (5 bases). This CDR3 is 14 amino acids long. V shed 0 bases and J shed 3 bases, with 7 bases lying between them. The germline V gene encodes CDR1 SGHRS and CDR2 YFSETQ. This CDR3 reads CASSLGQSYNEQFF. In DNA, the CDR3 is TGCGCCAGCAGCTTGGGACAGAGCTACAATGAGCAGTTCTTC.

The genes are TRBV10-2 and TRBJ1-1; D call uncertain. This CDR3 contains 11 residues. Germline-derived CDR1 and CDR2 are WSHSY and SAAADI. With 9 bases removed from V and 1 base from J, the gap between germline ends came to 6 bases. The CDR3 sequence is CASRENTEAFF. In nucleotides, the CDR3 is TGCGCCAGTCGAGAGAACACTGAAGCTTTCTTT.

This chain uses TRBV29-1 with TRBJ2-5, with 9 bases aligning to TRBD1. V shed 5 bases and J 5 bases; nucleotides not matched to a gene: 9. CDR3 length: 14 residues. Germline CDR1 reads SQVTM; CDR2 reads ANQGSEA. The CDR3 reads CSVSRDRAWETQYF. Written as DNA, the CDR3 is TGCAGCGTTAGCCGGGACAGGGCTTGGGAGACCCAGTACTTC.

The gene calls are TRBV19 and TRBJ2-3; 7 bases map to TRBD2. CDR3 length: 20 residues. CDR1 LNHDA and CDR2 SQIVND come from the germline V gene (reference sequence). Losses at the gene ends were 3 bases for V and 0 bases for J; bases not matched to a gene: 18. The DNA for the CDR3 is TGTGCCAGTAGTATTAGAATCAATCGACTAGCCGTACGCAGCACAGATACGCAGTATTTT. This encodes CASSIRINRLAVRSTDTQYF.

The chain is built from TRBV5-8 and TRBJ1-2; unclear D gene. The CDR3 is 13 residues long. Germline CDR1 reads SGHTS; CDR2 reads YDEGEE. The V gene lost 3 bases and the J gene lost 4 bases, with 10 bases spanning the gap. The chain's CDR3 is CASSSTRLYGYTF. DNA for the CDR3: TGTGCCAGCAGCTCGACACGGCTCTATGGCTACACCTTC.

This chain uses TRBV7-2 with TRBJ2-1, with D hard to call. The V gene lost 5 bases and the J gene lost 2 bases, with 16 bases spanning the gap. The germline V gene has CDR1 SGHTA and CDR2 FQGNSA. CDR3 length: 16 amino acids. The CDR3 region is CASSLRRQRTYNEQFF. CDR3 sequence (DNA): TGTGCCAGCAGCCTAAGGCGGCAGAGGACCTACAATGAGCAGTTCTTC.

The rearrangement uses TRBV28 and TRBJ2-1, with TRBD1 matching over 9 bases. V dropped 6 bases and J dropped 8; count of bases not matched to a gene: 17. Per the germline V gene, CDR1 is MDHEN and CDR2 is SYDVKM. The CDR3 extends over 17 amino acids. The CDR3 DNA reads TGTGCCAGCAGGGGCCGGGACAGGGTTTCCCCTAATTATGAGCAGTTCTTC. Its translation: CASRGRDRVSPNYEQFF.

The chain uses TRBV12-5 and TRBJ2-7; TRBD2 matches 10 bases. V was pared by 5 bases and J by 2 bases, with 12 bases of the junction left unmatched. From germline, CDR1 is LGHNT and CDR2 FRNRAP. The CDR3 is 17 amino acids. CDR3 coding DNA: TGTGCTAGTGGTACGGACCGGCTCCTAGCGGGAGCCTACGAGCAGTACTTC. Translated: CASGTDRLLAGAYEQYF.

This chain joins TRBV19 and TRBJ2-7; maybe TRBD1 (6 bases). V gave up 5 bases and J gave up 3 bases, with 17 bases separating them. CDR1 LNHDA and CDR2 SQIVND come from the germline V gene (reference sequence). This CDR3 comprises 15 residues. CDR3 protein: CASSPTEGVYYEQYF. In nucleotides, the CDR3 is TGTGCCAGTAGTCCCACTGAGGGGGTTTACTACGAGCAGTACTTC.

This chain uses TRBV10-3 with TRBJ1-2; the D gene is possibly TRBD1 (6 bases). Germline V gives CDR1 ENHRY, CDR2 SYGVKD. The CDR3 has 12 residues. Trimming pared 8 bases from V and 7 bases from J, leaving 14 bases between. The CDR3 reads CAIGGGGGGYTF. CDR3 coding DNA: TGTGCCATCGGGGGGGGCGGCGGTGGCTACACCTTC.

The V and J genes are TRBV27 and TRBJ2-3; D is perhaps TRBD2 (5 bases). V shed 6 bases and J shed 6 bases, with 16 bases lying between them. Germline lookup yields CDR1 MNHEY and CDR2 SMNVEV (reference sequence). The length of the CDR3 is 14 residues. As DNA, the CDR3 is TGTGCCAGCAGGGACTGGGGAGCCCCGGATACGCAGTATTTT. Translation gives CASRDWGAPDTQYF.

The rearrangement links TRBV7-2 to TRBJ1-6, with D uncertain. This CDR3 spans 16 amino acids. Germline-derived CDR1 and CDR2 are SGHTA and FQGNSA. V lost 1 base, J lost 2 bases, and 9 bases lay in between. CDR3 loop: CASSLGGGTYNSPLHF. In nucleotides, the CDR3 is TGTGCCAGCAGCTTAGGCGGAGGAACCTATAATTCACCCCTCCACTTT.

The chain couples TRBV15 to TRBJ1-2; D not certain. CDR1 and CDR2 from the germline V gene are LNHNV and YYDKDF (reference sequence). The V and J ends lost 0 bases and 7 bases respectively, with 6 bases between them. This CDR3 contains 12 residues. CDR3 in DNA: TGTGCCACCAGCAGAGATAATAGTGGCTACACCTTC. Encoded protein: CATSRDNSGYTF.

The chain links TRBV4-3 to TRBJ2-7; a possible D gene is TRBD1 (6 bases). The CDR3 is 15 amino acids. Germline CDR1 LGHNA, CDR2 YSLEER. Trimming removed 1 base at V and 3 bases at J, with 13 bases between. The CDR3 bases are TGCGCCAGCAGCCAAGTTGCAGGGGAGTTCTACGAGCAGTACTTC. Amino acids: CASSQVAGEFYEQYF.